The entry that follows covers one T cell receptor (beta chain) sequence. Only in-frame clones appear in the TCRdb table, and some are missing; sequencing was by immunoSEQ multiplex PCR. The repertoire consists of about 59,000 clones, with 90% to 95% occurring once and the leading ten covering under 3%. These data originate in a study of T cell changes during pregnancy in multiple sclerosis. The germline gives CDR1 SEHNR, CDR2 FQNEAQ (reference sequence). The V end lost 6 bases, the J end lost 3 bases, and 14 bases lay between the germline ends. This CDR3 spans 14 amino acids. Sequences were derived from CD8+ T cells from peripheral blood mononuclear cells, sampled after pregnancy. The TCR comes from a female donor with multiple sclerosis, enrolled in a pregnancy study. V usage is TRBV7-9 and J usage is TRBJ1-2; D unresolved. The chain's CDR3 is CASSPAGADYGYTF. CDR3 nucleotides: TGTGCCAGCAGTCCGGCCGGAGCTGACTATGGCTACACCTTC.